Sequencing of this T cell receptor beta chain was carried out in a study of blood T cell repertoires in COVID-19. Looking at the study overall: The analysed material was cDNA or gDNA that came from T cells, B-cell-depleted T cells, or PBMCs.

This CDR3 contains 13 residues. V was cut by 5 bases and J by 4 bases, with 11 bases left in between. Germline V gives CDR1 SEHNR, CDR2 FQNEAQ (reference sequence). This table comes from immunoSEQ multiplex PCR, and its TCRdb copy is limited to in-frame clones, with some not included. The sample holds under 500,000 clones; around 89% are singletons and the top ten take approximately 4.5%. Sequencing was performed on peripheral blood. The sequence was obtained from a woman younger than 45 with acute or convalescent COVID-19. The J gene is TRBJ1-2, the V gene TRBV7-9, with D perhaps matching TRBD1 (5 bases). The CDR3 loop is CASSPDTAYGYTF. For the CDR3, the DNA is TGTGCCAGCAGCCCGGACACCGCCTATGGCTACACCTTC.